A selection of T cell receptor beta chains follows, all from one sample in a study of early T cells in non-severe SARS-CoV-2 infection. MiXCR, applied by TCRdb to the 5' RACE reads, yields one record per CDR3 protein. Of about 90,000 distinct CDR3 sequences listed, 12% were seen once; the top ten hold 4.4%. Material: whole blood, obtained at baseline. Receptor source: an adult who was a healthcare worker with PCR-confirmed SARS-CoV-2 infection or an uninfected control (not recorded which). CDR3s include the opening cysteine and the closing phenylalanine or tryptophan. A D gene is named only where the DNA matches it firmly. Where a row states a size, it is once, few, many or the class of an expanded clone; other rows omit it.

clone_size	v_call	d_call	j_call	cdr3_nt	cdr3_aa
.	TRBV29-1	.	TRBJ1-5	TGCAGCGTTGTAGCCGATCAGGGGAATCAGCCCCAGCATTTC	CSVVADQGNQPQHF
.	TRBV20-1	.	TRBJ1-1	TGCAGTGCTAGAAGGCGGACAATGAACACTGAAGCTTTCTTT	CSARRRTMNTEAFF
.	TRBV29-1	.	TRBJ2-1	TGCAGCGTTCTTCTGGGGGACGGGAATGAGCAGTTCTTC	CSVLLGDGNEQFF
.	TRBV6-2/TRBV6-3	.	TRBJ1-5	TGTGCCAGCAGTCCCGGGGGGACCAATCAGCCCCAGCATTTT	CASSPGGTNQPQHF
few	TRBV30	.	TRBJ2-1	TGTGCCTGGAGTGAACGCTCCCTCCCTTACAATGAGCAGTTCTTC	CAWSERSLPYNEQFF
many	TRBV12-5	TRBD1	TRBJ1-5	TGTGCTAGTGGTTCACTGGACAGGGGCAATCAGCCCCAGCATTTT	CASGSLDRGNQPQHF
few	TRBV5-1	TRBD2	TRBJ2-1	TGCGCCAGCAGCCCTACACTAGCGGGAGGCCTCAGCTCCTACAATGAGCAGTTCTTC	CASSPTLAGGLSSYNEQFF
few	TRBV20-1	TRBD2	TRBJ2-1	TGCAGTGCTAGGATACTAGGTGGGGGGGATCGTGAGCAGTTCTTC	CSARILGGGDREQFF
.	TRBV2	TRBD2	TRBJ2-1	TGTGCCAGCAGTCAGAAACTAGCGGCCCACAATGAGCAGTTCTTC	CASSQKLAAHNEQFF
few	TRBV20-1	.	TRBJ2-1	TGCAGTGCTCCCCCCCCAGCGCCCGGGCGCTACAATGAGCAGTTCTTC	CSAPPPAPGRYNEQFF
.	TRBV24-1	.	TRBJ2-6	TGTGCCACCAGTGATTCTTTTTCCGGGGCCAACGTCCTGACTTTC	CATSDSFSGANVLTF
many	TRBV7-6	.	TRBJ2-7	TGTGCCAGCGGCTTCCCGGGGCCCAGTGGCGAGCAGTACTTC	CASGFPGPSGEQYF
.	TRBV20-1	.	TRBJ2-6	TGCAGTGCTAGGCCACCCAGCTCTGGGGCCAACGTCCTGACTTTC	CSARPPSSGANVLTF
.	TRBV7-2	.	TRBJ2-1	TGTGCCAGCACTGGGAGGACTTACTACAATGAGCAGTTCTTC	CASTGRTYYNEQFF
many	TRBV18	.	TRBJ1-1	TGTGCCAGCTCGGGCGCCTACGACACTGAAGCTTTCTTT	CASSGAYDTEAFF
.	TRBV5-4	.	TRBJ1-2	TGTGCCAGCAGCTTGGGGGGCGCAGGGGATGGCTACACCTTC	CASSLGGAGDGYTF
many	TRBV7-9	.	TRBJ1-4	TGTGCCAGCAGCTTAGCAGGACGGGAAAAACTGTTTTTT	CASSLAGREKLFF
few	TRBV19	.	TRBJ1-2	TGTGCCAGTAGTATAGAAGCGGATAGGCGGATACAGGGCGCTGGAGGCTACACCTTC	CASSIEADRRIQGAGGYTF
.	TRBV4-1	.	TRBJ2-5	TGCGCCAGCAGCCAAGAGGGGCACATCGGAAAAGAGACCCAGTACTTC	CASSQEGHIGKETQYF
.	TRBV6-5	TRBD2	TRBJ2-5	TGTGCCAGCAGTTCCCCTGCGGGGGGGCTGGTAGAGACCCAGTACTTC	CASSSPAGGLVETQYF
.	TRBV12-3/TRBV12-4	.	TRBJ2-7	TGTGCCAGCAGTTTAGTGCTCGGGGGCGACTCCTACGAGCAGTACTTC	CASSLVLGGDSYEQYF
.	TRBV11-2	.	TRBJ1-1	TGTGCCAGCAGCTTCGGCAGGCGGGAAGCTTTCTTT	CASSFGRREAFF
few	TRBV4-1	.	TRBJ1-1	TGCGCCAGCAGCCAAGGTCTTCAGGTGAACACTGAAGCTTTCTTT	CASSQGLQVNTEAFF
many	TRBV5-1	TRBD1	TRBJ2-7	TGCGCCAGCAGCTTGCATCCTCCAGGGGGCAACTACGAGCAGTACTTC	CASSLHPPGGNYEQYF
.	TRBV7-8	.	TRBJ1-3	TGTGCCAGCAGCTTAATGGGGTTGGGAAACACCATATATTTT	CASSLMGLGNTIYF
few	TRBV18	.	TRBJ2-4	TGTGCCAGCTCAAACGACGGAGCCAAAAACATTCAGTACTTC	CASSNDGAKNIQYF
.	TRBV5-1	.	TRBJ2-1	TGCGCCAGCAGCTTGGGGCAGTACAATGAGCAGTTCTTC	CASSLGQYNEQFF
few	TRBV18	.	TRBJ2-6	TGTGCCAGCTCACCAGGACTTGGGGCCAACGTCCTGACTTTC	CASSPGLGANVLTF
.	TRBV12-3/TRBV12-4	TRBD2	TRBJ2-1	TGTGCCAGCAGGGTCGGGGGGGCGAATGAGCAGTTCTTC	CASRVGGANEQFF
many	TRBV7-9	.	TRBJ1-3	TGTGCCAGCAGCTCACCACCTTCATTAATTCGGGAAAACACCATATATTTT	CASSSPPSLIRENTIYF
few	TRBV5-6	.	TRBJ1-3	TGTGCCAGCAGCTTGTTACAGCCTTCTGGAAACACCATATATTTT	CASSLLQPSGNTIYF
few	TRBV14	.	TRBJ2-3	TGTGCCAGCAGCCAAGTGAGGGGCTATAGCACAGATACGCAGTATTTT	CASSQVRGYSTDTQYF
.	TRBV10-2	.	TRBJ2-1	TGCGCCAGCAGTGAGTCAACATCGAGCTCCTACAATGAGCAGTTCTTC	CASSESTSSSYNEQFF
.	TRBV12-3/TRBV12-4	.	TRBJ1-1	.	CASSFRGRNTEAFF
.	TRBV10-1	.	TRBJ1-1	TGCGCCAGCAGTTCTGCGGGAAACACTGAAGCTTTCTTT	CASSSAGNTEAFF
.	TRBV5-1	TRBD1	TRBJ1-1	TGCGCCAGCAGCTTGGCCTCCGGGACAGGGGCCCGCGGGATCTTT	CASSLASGTGARGIF
few	TRBV30	.	TRBJ2-3	TGTGCCTGTCCAGGCGGCACAGATACGCAGTATTTT	CACPGGTDTQYF
.	TRBV29-1	.	TRBJ1-1	TGCAGCGTCGATCCACTACTGACGGTGACTGAAGCTTTCTTT	CSVDPLLTVTEAFF
.	TRBV3-1	TRBD2	TRBJ2-3	TGTGCCAGCAGCCCGGCCGGGACTAGCGGCACAGATACGCAGTATTTT	CASSPAGTSGTDTQYF
few	TRBV5-1	.	TRBJ1-4	TGCGCCAGCAGCCCCCTTCCCGGGACTAGGGGCAAAAAACTGTTTTTT	CASSPLPGTRGKKLFF
few	TRBV12-2	.	TRBJ2-2	TGTGCAAGTCGGGTAGCGGGAACTGCCACGGTCGGGGAGCTGTTTTTT	CASRVAGTATVGELFF
.	TRBV19	TRBD1	TRBJ2-1	TGTGCCAGTAGGAGCGACAGGGATGGTGGTTACAATGAGCAGTTCTTC	CASRSDRDGGYNEQFF
few	TRBV3-1	.	TRBJ1-2	TGTGCCAGCAGCCCGATAGAGGGTCGGGGCTACACCTTC	CASSPIEGRGYTF
many	TRBV7-9	TRBD2	TRBJ2-7	TGTGCCAGCAGCTCTAGCGGGGGCCACAGCTCCTACGAGCAGTACTTC	CASSSSGGHSSYEQYF